This TCR beta chain comes out of a study of neurological immune-mediated disorders. Synthesis of cDNA was performed by 5'RACE using 10-nucleotide random UMIs. Via MiXCR, TCRdb re-called the 5' RACE reads, giving one row per CDR3 protein. Of roughly 75,000 distinct CDR3 sequences in the sample, 2.5% to 3% were seen once. There are many counts of this clonotype. The germline V gene has CDR1 SGHRS and CDR2 YFSETQ. The V end lost 5 bases, the J end lost 7 bases, and 10 bases lay between the germline ends. The CDR3 runs to 12 residues. The source is a woman aged 25 to 39 with multiple sclerosis. Material for sequencing was PBMCs. This chain links TRBV5-1 with TRBJ2-1; the D call may be TRBD1 or TRBD2 (5 bases each). The chain's CDR3 is CASRGPLNEQFF. Written as DNA, the CDR3 is TGCGCCAGCAGGGGACCCCTAAATGAGCAGTTCTTC.